The entry below describes one T cell receptor (beta chain). This sample is drawn from a study of blood T cell repertoires in COVID-19. Study information: From the United States, Italy and Spain came samples of acute and convalescent COVID-19. Nucleic acid was either cDNA or gDNA, and it came from T cells, B-cell-depleted T cells, or PBMCs.

Under the authors' procedure: Amplification of reference gene primers was used by the study to estimate nucleated cell counts. Clones were sequenced by immunoSEQ multiplex PCR, and TCRdb holds only the in-frame ones, with some missing. Clone size and the V and J calls come from that table; the DNA yielded D and trimming. The sample includes 140,000 to 150,000 clones, over 70% of them seen just once. This CDR3 is built from 14 residues. The V gene's germline CDR1 is MNHEY and CDR2 SVGAGI. With V trimmed by 5 bases and J by 6 bases, 8 bases remained unmatched. This receptor was identified in a human donor in a cohort sampled during active COVID-19. The sequenced sample consisted of peripheral blood. The chain combines TRBV6-5 with TRBJ2-7; 9 bases match TRBD1. The CDR3 nucleotides read TGTGCCAGCAGTCCCCCGGGACAGGGCTCCGAGCAGTACTTC. It yields the protein CASSPPGQGSEQYF.